This entry features one TCR beta chain sequence. This sample was taken from a study of T cell clones after liver transplantation. The method was immunoSEQ multiplex PCR; TCRdb's version includes in-frame clones alone and lacks a portion of them. The sample records about 7,900 clones, 80% being singletons. Germline CDR1 MNHNY, CDR2 SVGAGI (reference sequence). The CDR3 is 11 amino acids. The ends were cut back, 8 bases at V and 2 bases at J, with 6 bases in the middle. This clonotype originated in a human donor who received a liver transplant. The chain joins TRBV6-6 to TRBJ2-5, with a tentative D call TRBD2 (6 bases). The source material was CD8+ T cells from blood, sampled before liver transplant. CDR3 region: CASGGQETQYF. The CDR3 region has the DNA TGTGCCAGCGGAGGGCAAGAGACCCAGTACTTC.